This T cell receptor (beta chain) was observed in a study of read filtering for tumor transcriptome and immune sequencing. There are many counts of this clonotype. From roughly 400 ng of RNA, a library with molecular barcoded alpha/delta and beta/gamma adaptors was made. TCRdb used MiXCR to reprocess the reads, holding one entry per CDR3 protein. The repertoire consists of about 24,000 distinct CDR3 sequences, with under 25% occurring once and the leading ten covering 17%. The CDR3 spans 16 residues. Germline values: CDR1 SGHRS, CDR2 YFSETQ. With V trimmed by 4 bases and J by 0 bases, 4 bases remained unmatched.

The specimen sequenced was a population of CD138-negative cells sorted from bone marrow. The V and J genes are TRBV5-1 and TRBJ2-1; TRBD2 agrees at 10 bases. The sequence derives from a donor at least 40 years old with multiple myeloma. This chain's CDR3 is CASSRVAGGSYNEQFF. For the CDR3, the DNA is TGCGCCAGCAGCCGGGTAGCGGGAGGCTCCTACAATGAGCAGTTCTTC.